Following are 13 T cell receptor beta chains from one sample sequenced in a study of blood T cell repertoires in COVID-19. TCRdb's table, derived via immunoSEQ multiplex PCR, lists solely in-frame clones and lacks some. The sample lists about 180,000 clones; 60% to 80% were seen once. Material for sequencing was peripheral blood. These receptors originate from a woman aged 70-85 years with acute or convalescent COVID-19.

Notes on this clone: Compared with germline, one end of the junction differs, possibly owing to a read error. V and J are TRBV5-3 and TRBJ2-2; 14 bases agree with TRBD2. TRBV5-3 is an ORF, with its function uncertain. This CDR3 is 18 amino acids long. The CDR3 spells CARSFWGLAGVLHRGAVF. DNA for the CDR3: TGTGCCAGAAGCTTTTGGGGACTAGCGGGAGTTCTACACCGGGGAGCTGTTTTT.

This rearrangement joins TRBV7-9 to TRBJ1-4, with D possibly matching TRBD1 (5 bases). The CDR3 covers 18 residues. V lost 1 base and J lost 4, with 19 bases in between. In germline, CDR1 is SEHNR, CDR2 FQNEAQ (reference sequence). CDR3 sequence reads: CASSLERFSPDNNEKLFF. CDR3 in DNA: TGTGCCAGCAGCTTAGAACGATTTTCTCCGGACAATAATGAAAAACTGTTTTTT. Full variable domain (outside the CDR3, taken from reference TRBV7-9 and TRBJ1-4): DTGVSQNPRHKITKRGQNVTFRCDPISEHNRLYWYRQTLGQGPEFLTYFQNEAQLEKSRLLSDRFSAERPKGSFSTLEIQRTEQGDSAMYLCASSLERFSPDNNEKLFFGSGTQLSVL.

CDR3 protein: CATSDFSGSSYNEQFF. The DNA for the CDR3 is TGTGCCACCAGTGATTTTAGCGGGAGCTCCTACAATGAGCAGTTCTTC. The V gene is TRBV24-1, the J gene TRBJ2-1, with TRBD2 matching over 9 bases. This CDR3 has 16 residues. With 1 base clipped from V and 0 bases from J, the junction kept 0 bases outside the gene matches. Germline CDR1 and CDR2: KGHDR and SFDVKD.

This chain connects TRBV7-3 to TRBJ2-1, with 10 bases matching TRBD2. Germline V gives CDR1 SGHTA, CDR2 FQGTGA. The CDR3 covers 15 residues. V shed 5 bases and J 5 bases; nucleotides not matched to a gene: 6. Here the CDR3 DNA reads TGTGCCAGCAGCCGAGCGGGAGGGAAGCACAATGAGCAGTTCTTC. Translating it yields CASSRAGGKHNEQFF.

V gene TRBV2 combines with J gene TRBJ2-4; D may be TRBD1 (5 bases). Deletions cut 8 bases from V and 2 bases from J, with 19 bases between. CDR3 size: 16 residues. Germline CDR1 and CDR2: SNHLY and FYNNEI. The CDR3 DNA reads as TGTGCCAGCCATGAAGGAAGGGGCTTGACCAAAAACATTCAGTACTTC. This codes for CASHEGRGLTKNIQYF.

The genes are TRBV24-1 and TRBJ2-7; TRBD2 matches 8 bases. Losses at the gene ends were 3 bases for V and 5 bases for J; bases not matched to a gene: 11. Germline lookup yields CDR1 KGHDR and CDR2 SFDVKD. This CDR3 region has 16 residues. In DNA, the CDR3 is TGTGCCACCAGTGATACGAGCGGGAGCTCTTTCGACGAGCAGTACTTC. Residues: CATSDTSGSSFDEQYF.

The chain uses TRBV6-6 and TRBJ1-2; no clear D. Germline CDR1 is MNHNY and CDR2 is SVGAGI (reference sequence). The V end was cut by 4 bases, the J end by 1 base, with 13 bases between. The CDR3 totals 15 residues. In DNA, the CDR3 is TGTGCCAGCAGTTCCCCAACAGACTATAACTATGGCTACACCTTC. Translated, it gives CASSSPTDYNYGYTF.

V gene TRBV7-2 combines with J gene TRBJ1-6; a possible D gene is TRBD1 (5 bases). Trimming cost V 2 bases and J 3 bases, with 11 bases left between them. The germline gives CDR1 SGHTA, CDR2 FQGNSA. The CDR3 is 16 amino acids. CDR3 sequence: CASSLWGTSYNSPLHF. The CDR3 nucleotides are TGTGCCAGCAGCTTATGGGGCACCAGCTATAATTCACCCCTCCACTTT.

The V call is TRBV3-1 (or the pseudogene TRBV3-2), the J call TRBJ1-3, with no clear D. Trimming removed 3 bases from V and 0 bases from J, with 12 bases in between. This CDR3 comprises 16 residues. Germline CDR1 and CDR2: LGHDT and YNNKEL (reference sequence). CDR3 sequence: CASSHTVRDSGNTIYF. As DNA, the CDR3 is TGTGCCAGCAGCCACACAGTACGCGACTCTGGAAACACCATATATTTT.

The V gene is TRBV29-1, the J gene TRBJ1-2; 9 nucleotides align to TRBD1. CDR1 and CDR2 (germline): SQVTM, ANQGSEA. The CDR3 has 13 residues. V shed 6 bases, J shed 3 bases, and the junction held 5 bases outside the gene matches. The CDR3 DNA reads TGCAGCGTCGAACGGACAGGGGACTATGGCTACACCTTC. Protein sequence: CSVERTGDYGYTF.

A single count supports this clone. The CDR3 bases are TGTGCCAGCAGCTCAACAGGTACGAACACCGGGGAGCTGTTTTTT. This sequence encodes CASSSTGTNTGELFF. The chain joins TRBV14 to TRBJ2-2, with TRBD1 as a possible D gene (5 bases). The germline CDR1 and CDR2 sequences are SGHDN and FVKESK. The CDR3 contains 15 residues. The V gene lost 5 bases and the J gene lost 0 bases, with 10 bases spanning the gap.

The V call is TRBV2, the J call TRBJ1-2, with a tentative D call TRBD1 (6 bases). With 6 bases removed from V and 6 bases from J, the gap between germline ends came to 20 bases. This CDR3 has 15 amino acids. Germline loops: CDR1 SNHLY, CDR2 FYNNEI. In DNA form, the CDR3 reads TGTGCCAGCAGCGGTCAGGGGTTATCCGTTCATGGCTACACCTTC. Translating it yields CASSGQGLSVHGYTF.

This chain connects TRBV11-2 to TRBJ2-6; a possible D gene is TRBD2 (7 bases). Between the trimmed V and J ends, which lost 5 bases and 0 bases, there was a span of 17 bases. This CDR3 spans 18 amino acids. CDR1 SGHAT and CDR2 FQNNGV come from the germline V gene. For the CDR3, the DNA is TGTGCCAGCAGCACCCGGGGGGCCCTATCCTCTGGGGCCAACGTCCTGACTTTC. Protein: CASSTRGALSSGANVLTF. Variable domain in full (rest from reference TRBV11-2 and TRBJ2-6): EAGVAQSPRYKIIEKRQSVAFWCNPISGHATLYWYQQILGQGPKLLIQFQNNGVVDDSQLPKDRFSAERLKGVDSTLKIQPAKLEDSAVYLCASSTRGALSSGANVLTFGAGSRLTVL.